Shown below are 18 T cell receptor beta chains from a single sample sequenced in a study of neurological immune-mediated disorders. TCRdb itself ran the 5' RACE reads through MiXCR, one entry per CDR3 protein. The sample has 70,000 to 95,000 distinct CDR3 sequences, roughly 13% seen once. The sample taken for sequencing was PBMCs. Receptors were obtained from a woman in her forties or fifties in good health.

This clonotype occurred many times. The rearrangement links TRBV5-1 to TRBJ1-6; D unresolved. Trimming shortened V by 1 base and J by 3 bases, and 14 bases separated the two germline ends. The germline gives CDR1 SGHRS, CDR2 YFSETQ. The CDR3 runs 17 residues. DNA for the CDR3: TGCGCCAGCAGCTTGAGGTGGGATGGGAGCTATAATTCACCCCTCCACTTT. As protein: CASSLRWDGSYNSPLHF.

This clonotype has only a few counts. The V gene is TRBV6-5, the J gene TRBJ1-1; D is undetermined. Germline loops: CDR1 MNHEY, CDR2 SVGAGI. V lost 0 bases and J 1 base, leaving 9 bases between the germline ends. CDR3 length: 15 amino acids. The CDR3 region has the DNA TGTGCCAGCAGTTACTCGGGCTTCGGGAACACTGAAGCTTTCTTT. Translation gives CASSYSGFGNTEAFF.

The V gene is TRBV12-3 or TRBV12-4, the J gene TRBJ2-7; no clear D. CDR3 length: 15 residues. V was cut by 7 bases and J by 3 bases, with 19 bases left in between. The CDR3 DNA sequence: TGTGCCAGCACTCGAACGTGGGCGCGAGGCTACGAGCAGTACTTC. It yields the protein CASTRTWARGYEQYF.

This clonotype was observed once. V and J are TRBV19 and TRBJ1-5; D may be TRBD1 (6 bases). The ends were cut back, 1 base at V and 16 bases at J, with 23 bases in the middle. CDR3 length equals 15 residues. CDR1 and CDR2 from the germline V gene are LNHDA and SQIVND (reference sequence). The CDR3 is CASSIGPGHQLSYHF. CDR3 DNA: TGTGCCAGTAGTATAGGTCCGGGACACCAACTTTCGTACCATTTT.

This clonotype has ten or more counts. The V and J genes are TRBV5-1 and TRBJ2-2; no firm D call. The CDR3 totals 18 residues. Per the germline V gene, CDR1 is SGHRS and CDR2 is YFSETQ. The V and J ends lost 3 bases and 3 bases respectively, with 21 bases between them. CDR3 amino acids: CASSSGPGVEQYTGELFF. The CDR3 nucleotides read TGCGCCAGCAGCTCAGGACCTGGGGTCGAGCAATACACCGGGGAGCTGTTTTTT.

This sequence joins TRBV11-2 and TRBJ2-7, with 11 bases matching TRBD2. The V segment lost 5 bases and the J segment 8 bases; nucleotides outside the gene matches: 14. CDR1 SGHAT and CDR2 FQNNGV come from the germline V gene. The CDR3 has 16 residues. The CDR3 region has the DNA TGTGCCAGCAGCGACGGACCCCCACTAGCGGGAGAGAAGCAGTACTTC. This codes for CASSDGPPLAGEKQYF.

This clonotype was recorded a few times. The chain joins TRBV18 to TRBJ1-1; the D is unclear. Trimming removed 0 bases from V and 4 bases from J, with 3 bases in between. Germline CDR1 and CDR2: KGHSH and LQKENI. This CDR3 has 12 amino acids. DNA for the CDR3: TGTGCCAGCTCACCACCGGGCACTGAAGCTTTCTTT. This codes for CASSPPGTEAFF. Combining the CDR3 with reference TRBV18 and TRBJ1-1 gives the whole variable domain NAGVMQNPRHLVRRRGQEARLRCSPMKGHSHVYWYRQLPEEGLKFMVYLQKENIIDESGMPKERFSAEFPKEGPSILRIQQVVRGDSAAYFCASSPPGTEAFFGQGTRLTVV.

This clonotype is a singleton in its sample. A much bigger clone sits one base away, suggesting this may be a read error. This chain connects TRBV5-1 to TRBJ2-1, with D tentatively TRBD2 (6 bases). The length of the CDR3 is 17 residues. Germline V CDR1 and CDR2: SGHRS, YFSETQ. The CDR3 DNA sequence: TGCACCAGCAGCTTGACCTGGCAACTAGCTTCCCACAATGAGCAGTTCTTC. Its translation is CTSSLTWQLASHNEQFF. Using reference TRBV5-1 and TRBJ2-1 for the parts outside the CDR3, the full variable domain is KAGVTQTPRYLIKTRGQQVTLSCSPISGHRSVSWYQQTPGQGLQFLFEYFSETQRNKGNFPGRFSGRQFSNSRSEMNVSTLELGDSALYLCTSSLTWQLASHNEQFFGPGTRLTVL.

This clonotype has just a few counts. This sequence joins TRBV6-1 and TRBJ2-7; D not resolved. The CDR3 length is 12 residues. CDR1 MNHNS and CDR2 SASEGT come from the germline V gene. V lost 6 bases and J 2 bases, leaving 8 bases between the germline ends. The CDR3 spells CASRVTAYEQYF. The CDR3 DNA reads TGTGCCAGCAGAGTGACGGCCTACGAGCAGTACTTC.

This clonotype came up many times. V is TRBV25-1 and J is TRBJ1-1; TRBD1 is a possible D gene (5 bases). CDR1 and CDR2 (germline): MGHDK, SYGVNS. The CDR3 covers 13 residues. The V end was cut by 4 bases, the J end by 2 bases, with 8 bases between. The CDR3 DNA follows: TGTGCCAGCAGTGGTAGGGGTAACACTGAAGCTTTCTTT. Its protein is CASSGRGNTEAFF.

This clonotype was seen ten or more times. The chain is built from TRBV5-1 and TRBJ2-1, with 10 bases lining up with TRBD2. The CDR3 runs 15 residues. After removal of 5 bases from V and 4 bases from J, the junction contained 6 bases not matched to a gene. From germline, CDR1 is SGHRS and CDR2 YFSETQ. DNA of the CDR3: TGCGCCAGCAGTTTCCTAGCGGGGGTTTACAATGAGCAGTTCTTC. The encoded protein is CASSFLAGVYNEQFF.

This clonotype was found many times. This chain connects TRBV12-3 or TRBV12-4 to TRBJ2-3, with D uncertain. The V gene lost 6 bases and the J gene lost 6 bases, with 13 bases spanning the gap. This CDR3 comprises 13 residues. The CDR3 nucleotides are TGTGCCAGCAGCCCAGAGGCGACCGATACGCAGTATTTT. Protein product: CASSPEATDTQYF.

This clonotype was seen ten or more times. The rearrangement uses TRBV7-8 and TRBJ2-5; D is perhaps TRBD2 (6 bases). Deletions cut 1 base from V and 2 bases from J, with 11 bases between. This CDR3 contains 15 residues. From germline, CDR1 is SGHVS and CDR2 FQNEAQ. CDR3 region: CASSLERGGQETQYF. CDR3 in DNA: TGTGCCAGCAGCTTAGAACGTGGGGGGCAAGAGACCCAGTACTTC. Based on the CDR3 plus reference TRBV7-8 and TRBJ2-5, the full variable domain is GAGVSQSPRYKVAKRGQDVALRCDPISGHVSLFWYQQALGQGPEFLTYFQNEAQLDKSGLPSDRFFAERPEGSVSTLKIQRTQQEDSAVYLCASSLERGGQETQYFGPGTRLLVL.

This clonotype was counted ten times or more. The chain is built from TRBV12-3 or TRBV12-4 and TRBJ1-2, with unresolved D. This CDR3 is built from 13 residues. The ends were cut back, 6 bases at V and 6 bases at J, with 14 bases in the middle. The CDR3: CASSLSSRDGYTF. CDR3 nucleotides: TGTGCCAGCAGCCTATCGAGTAGGGATGGCTACACCTTC.

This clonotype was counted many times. The CDR3 DNA sequence: TGCGCCAGCAGCTTTACGGGGTTGAACACCGGGGAGCTGTTTTTT. It is translated as CASSFTGLNTGELFF. The rearrangement links TRBV5-1 to TRBJ2-2, with D possibly matching TRBD2 (5 bases). The V gene lost 2 bases and the J gene lost 1 base, with 9 bases spanning the gap. The CDR3 totals 15 residues. Per the germline V gene, CDR1 is SGHRS and CDR2 is YFSETQ.

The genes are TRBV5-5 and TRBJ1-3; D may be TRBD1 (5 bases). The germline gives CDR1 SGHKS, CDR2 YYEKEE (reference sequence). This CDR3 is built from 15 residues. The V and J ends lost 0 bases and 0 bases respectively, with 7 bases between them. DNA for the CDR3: TGTGCCAGCAGCTTGGTCGGGGGCTCTGGAAACACCATATATTTT. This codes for CASSLVGGSGNTIYF.

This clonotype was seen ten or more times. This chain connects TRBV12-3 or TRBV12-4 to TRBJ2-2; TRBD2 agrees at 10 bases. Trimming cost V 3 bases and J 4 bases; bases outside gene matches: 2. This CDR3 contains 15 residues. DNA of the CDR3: TGTGCCAGCAGTTTCAGCGGGAGGGTCACCGGGGAGCTGTTTTTT. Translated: CASSFSGRVTGELFF.

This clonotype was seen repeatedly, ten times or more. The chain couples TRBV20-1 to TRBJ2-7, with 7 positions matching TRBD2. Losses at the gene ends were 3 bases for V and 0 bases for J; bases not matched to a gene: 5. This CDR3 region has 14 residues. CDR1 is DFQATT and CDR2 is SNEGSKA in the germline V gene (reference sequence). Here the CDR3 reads CSARGGRASYEQYF. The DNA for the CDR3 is TGCAGTGCTAGGGGGGGGAGGGCCTCCTACGAGCAGTACTTC.